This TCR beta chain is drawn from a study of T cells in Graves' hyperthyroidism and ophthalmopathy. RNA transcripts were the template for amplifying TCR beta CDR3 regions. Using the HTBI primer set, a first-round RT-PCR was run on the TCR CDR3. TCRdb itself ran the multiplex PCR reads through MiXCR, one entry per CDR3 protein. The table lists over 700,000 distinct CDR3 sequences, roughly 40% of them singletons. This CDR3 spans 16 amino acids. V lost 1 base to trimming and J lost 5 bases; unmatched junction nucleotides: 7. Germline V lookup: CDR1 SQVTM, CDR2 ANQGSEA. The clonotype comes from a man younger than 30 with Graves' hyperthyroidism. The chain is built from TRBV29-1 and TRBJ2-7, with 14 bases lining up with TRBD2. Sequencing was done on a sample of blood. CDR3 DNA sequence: TGCAGCGTTGAAGGGACTAGCGGGAGGTTTCTCAACGAGCAGTACTTC. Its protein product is CSVEGTSGRFLNEQYF.